Shown below are 26 T cell receptor beta chains from a single sample sequenced in a study of Ad26.COV2.S vaccination and SARS-CoV-2 variants. The assay was immunoSEQ multiplex PCR, and TCRdb's table has in-frame clones only and misses some. There are a few hundred thousand clones in the sample; around 89% occur only once, and 3.5% to 4% lies in the top ten. Documented treatment: around 19 received Ad26.COV2.S at low or high dose, single or two shots; 5 received placebo; per-sample allocation not given. The samples date from day 63 after the first vaccine or placebo injection. This material consisted of peripheral blood, taken in a trial of Ad26.COV2.S vaccine versus placebo. All receptors come from a person between 18 and 59 years old who received the Ad26.COV2.S COVID-19 vaccine or a placebo.

V usage is TRBV30 and J usage is TRBJ1-6; no clear D gene. This CDR3 has 14 residues. V gave up 3 bases and J gave up 6 bases, with 12 bases separating them. The germline V gene encodes CDR1 GTSNPN and CDR2 SVGIG (reference sequence). CDR3 in amino acids: CAWRYTTSNSPLHF. Written as DNA, the CDR3 is TGTGCCTGGAGGTACACAACCTCTAATTCACCCCTCCACTTT.

CDR3: CASATGGRETQYF. CDR3 coding DNA: TGTGCCAGCGCTACAGGGGGCCGGGAGACCCAGTACTTC. The V call is TRBV12-3 or TRBV12-4, the J call TRBJ2-5; 9 bases map to TRBD1. This CDR3 contains 13 residues. V lost 8 bases to trimming and J lost 5 bases; unmatched junction nucleotides: 6.

V is TRBV25-1 and J is TRBJ1-4, with a possible D match to TRBD1 (5 bases). The V gene's germline CDR1 is MGHDK and CDR2 SYGVNS. V was cut by 8 bases and J by 7 bases, with 17 bases left in between. The CDR3 is 14 residues long. The CDR3 region has the DNA TGTGCCAGCTCCCCCCATTTTGGGGGTGAAAAACTGTTTTTT. Its protein is CASSPHFGGEKLFF.

The V call is TRBV24-1, the J call TRBJ2-1, with 7 bases lining up with TRBD2. Germline V gene data show CDR1 as KGHDR and CDR2 as SFDVKD. Trimming took 4 bases from V and 0 from J; bases not matched to a gene: 2. The CDR3 has 15 residues. CDR3 DNA: TGTGCCACCAGTGAGGGAGGGTACTCCTACAATGAGCAGTTCTTC. This translates into CATSEGGYSYNEQFF.

The rearrangement links TRBV11-1 to TRBJ2-7; a weak D match, TRBD2 (6 bases). Germline CDR1 is SGHAT and CDR2 is FQDESV (reference sequence). Trimming removed 3 bases at V and 4 bases at J, with 16 bases between. The CDR3 sequence is 15 residues long. The CDR3 nucleotides are TGTGCCAGCAGCTTGGGAGGCACAAGGTATTACGAGCAGTACTTC. This translates into CASSLGGTRYYEQYF.

The V call is TRBV27, the J call TRBJ1-1; D is undetermined. Germline CDR1 reads MNHEY; CDR2 reads SMNVEV (reference sequence). This CDR3 is built from 15 residues. V lost 4 bases and J lost 5, with 17 bases in between. The CDR3 sequence is CASSSVMTWGTEAFF. The DNA of the CDR3 is TGTGCCAGCAGTTCTGTGATGACTTGGGGAACTGAAGCTTTCTTT.

This sequence joins TRBV27 and TRBJ2-7; 7 bases agree with TRBD1. Looked up from germline, CDR1 is MNHEY and CDR2 is SMNVEV (reference sequence). V dropped 3 bases and J dropped 2; count of bases not matched to a gene: 7. The CDR3 sequence is 15 residues long. CDR3: CASSLYTGETYEQYF. DNA for the CDR3: TGTGCCAGCAGTTTGTATACAGGGGAAACCTACGAGCAGTACTTC.

The CDR3 DNA is TGTGCCAGCAGCTCAAGAGGCTTACGAGAGACCCAGTACTTC. This sequence encodes CASSSRGLRETQYF. The chain employs TRBV5-6 and TRBJ2-5; D call uncertain. The CDR3 length is 14 residues. V was pared by 3 bases and J by 4 bases, with 13 bases between. Germline V gene sequence: CDR1 SGHDT, CDR2 YYEEEE.

V usage is TRBV4-1 and J usage is TRBJ2-1, with 10 bases fitting TRBD2. Trimming at V came to 4 bases and at J to 0 bases, leaving 3 bases not matched to a gene. Germline V lookup: CDR1 MGHRA, CDR2 YSYEKL. The CDR3 sequence is 16 residues long. CDR3 nucleotide sequence: TGCGCCAGCAGCCTGCAGCGGGGGGGCTCCTACAATGAGCAGTTCTTC. Translating gives CASSLQRGGSYNEQFF.

The V call is TRBV27, the J call TRBJ1-2; 11 bases map to TRBD1. Germline-derived CDR1 and CDR2 are MNHEY and SMNVEV (reference sequence). The CDR3 covers 13 residues. The V gene end was trimmed by 8 bases and the J gene end by 7 bases; junction bases not matched to a gene: 6. The CDR3 loop is CASGGTGGGGYTF. CDR3 coding DNA: TGTGCCAGCGGAGGGACAGGGGGTGGTGGCTACACCTTC.

This chain joins TRBV9 and TRBJ2-1; TRBD2 aligns across 16 bases. Germline lookup yields CDR1 SGDLS and CDR2 YYNGEE. V dropped 7 bases and J dropped 6; count of bases not matched to a gene: 7. CDR3 length: 16 amino acids. In nucleotides, the CDR3 is TGTGCCAGCCCCGCGGGGACTAGCGGGGGGGCCAATGAGCAGTTCTTC. It yields the protein CASPAGTSGGANEQFF.

The chain joins TRBV10-3 to TRBJ2-5, with 9 bases lining up with TRBD1. This CDR3 has 15 amino acids. In germline, CDR1 is ENHRY, CDR2 SYGVKD. V was clipped by 3 bases and J by 6 bases; unmatched bases: 8. The CDR3 DNA reads as TGTGCCATCAGTGACAATGGACAGGGGTTGAAGACCCAGTACTTC. It codes for CAISDNGQGLKTQYF.

The chain is built from TRBV6-6 and TRBJ1-1; TRBD1 is a possible D gene (5 bases). Germline CDR1 and CDR2: MNHNY and SVGAGI (reference sequence). The CDR3 is 14 amino acids. Trimming took off 2 bases at V and 0 bases at J, with 7 bases between the two ends. CDR3 sequence reads: CASSYQGMNTEAFF. The CDR3 DNA reads as TGTGCCAGCAGTTACCAGGGTATGAACACTGAAGCTTTCTTT.

The chain is built from TRBV30 and TRBJ1-5, with D possibly TRBD1 on 5 matching bases. Germline CDR1 GTSNPN, CDR2 SVGIG (reference sequence). This CDR3 region has 13 residues. Trimming removed 2 bases from V and 7 bases from J, with 12 bases in between. The CDR3 sequence is CAWSTQGGQPQHF. In nucleotides, the CDR3 is TGTGCCTGGAGTACCCAGGGCGGGCAGCCCCAGCATTTT.

The rearrangement joins TRBV6-2 or TRBV6-3 to TRBJ1-1, with unresolved D. Trimming shortened V by 0 bases and J by 10 bases, and 9 bases separated the two germline ends. This CDR3 is built from 12 residues. Germline assignment: CDR1 MNHEY and CDR2 SVGEGT. CDR3 loop: CASSYSVVVAFF. CDR3 nucleotides: TGTGCCAGCAGTTACTCCGTAGTTGTAGCTTTCTTT.

V is TRBV19 and J is TRBJ1-2; D might be TRBD1 (6 bases). The V gene lost 5 bases and the J gene lost 12 bases, with 16 bases spanning the gap. Looked up from germline, CDR1 is LNHDA and CDR2 is SQIVND (reference sequence). The CDR3 totals 12 residues. The CDR3 loop is CASSGDGGRHTF. As DNA, the CDR3 is TGTGCCAGTAGTGGGGACGGGGGCCGGCACACCTTC.

The chain employs TRBV15 and TRBJ2-5; 8 nucleotides agree with TRBD1. Germline values: CDR1 LNHNV, CDR2 YYDKDF (reference sequence). The CDR3 has 13 residues. The ends lost 5 bases at V and 4 bases at J; junction bases unmatched: 3. The CDR3 DNA follows: TGTGCCACCAGCGAACAGGGGGGAGAGACCCAGTACTTC. Translating gives CATSEQGGETQYF. Complete variable domain (other parts from reference TRBV15 and TRBJ2-5): DAMVIQNPRYQVTQFGKPVTLSCSQTLNHNVMYWYQQKSSQAPKLLFHYYDKDFNNEADTPDNFQSRRPNTSFCFLDIRSPGLGDTAMYLCATSEQGGETQYFGPGTRLLVL.

This clone was picked up one time. The rearrangement links TRBV15 to TRBJ1-1; D might be TRBD1 (5 bases). V shed 0 bases and J shed 7 bases, with 18 bases lying between them. The CDR3 totals 16 residues. Germline V CDR1 and CDR2: LNHNV, YYDKDF (reference sequence). The CDR3 DNA is TGTGCCACCAGCAGAGATAGGGTGAGAGGGGCTAGTGAAGCTTTCTTT. Its protein product is CATSRDRVRGASEAFF.

This clone was counted a single time. The genes are TRBV4-2 and TRBJ2-1; D may be TRBD2 (6 bases). With 6 bases removed from V and 5 bases from J, the gap between germline ends came to 14 bases. The length of the CDR3 is 14 residues. CDR1 is LGHNA, CDR2 YNFKEQ, per germline. CDR3 sequence: CASRESGRNNEQFF. In DNA, the CDR3 is TGTGCCAGCAGAGAAAGCGGGCGCAACAATGAGCAGTTCTTC.

V is TRBV5-1 and J is TRBJ2-2; a possible D gene is TRBD1 (6 bases). The germline V gene has CDR1 SGHRS and CDR2 YFSETQ. This CDR3 spans 14 amino acids. V lost 2 bases, J lost 3 bases, and 8 bases lay in between. The CDR3 DNA reads as TGCGCCAGCAGCTTTGAGGGGGACACCGGGGAGCTGTTTTTT. Translating gives CASSFEGDTGELFF.

DNA for the CDR3: TGTGCCAGCAGCCAATCAGGGGGCACAGATACGCAGTATTTT. Translated: CASSQSGGTDTQYF. The rearrangement joins TRBV3-1 (or the pseudogene TRBV3-2) to TRBJ2-3, with a tentative D call TRBD1 (6 bases). Germline V gene lookup returns CDR1 LGHDT and CDR2 YNNKEL (reference sequence). CDR3 length equals 14 residues. Trimming cost V 2 bases and J 1 base, with 7 bases left between them.

The chain uses TRBV7-6 and TRBJ2-7, with D unclear. Germline V gene data show CDR1 as SGHVS and CDR2 as FNYEAQ. The V gene lost 4 bases and the J gene lost 3 bases, with 7 bases spanning the gap. The CDR3 has 12 residues. The chain's CDR3 is CASSSWDYEQYF. The CDR3 DNA reads TGTGCCAGCAGCTCCTGGGACTACGAGCAGTACTTC.

The rearrangement links TRBV9 to TRBJ2-7; D not certain. V lost 0 bases to trimming and J lost 3 bases, with 16 bases between them. Germline V gene lookup returns CDR1 SGDLS and CDR2 YYNGEE. The CDR3 extends over 16 amino acids. The CDR3 reads CASSVGEDRPSYEQYF. The CDR3 DNA reads TGTGCCAGCAGCGTAGGGGAAGATCGTCCTAGCTACGAGCAGTACTTC.

This sequence joins TRBV7-2 and TRBJ1-2; D is possibly TRBD1 (6 bases). The length of the CDR3 is 17 residues. Germline lookup yields CDR1 SGHTA and CDR2 FQGNSA. Trimming cost V 1 base and J 6 bases, with 21 bases left between them. The CDR3 reads CASSLGESRGGLDGYTF. The CDR3, as DNA: TGTGCCAGCAGCTTAGGGGAGAGTAGGGGGGGTTTGGATGGCTACACCTTC.

As to this clone: This same CDR3 is encoded by further DNA sequences in the sample. This chain uses TRBV7-3 with TRBJ2-3; D possibly corresponds to TRBD1 (7 bases). Trimming took 4 bases from V and 3 from J, leaving 8 bases between them. Germline CDR1 is SGHTA and CDR2 is FQGTGA. The CDR3 runs 13 residues. The CDR3 DNA is TGTGCCAGCAGCTCAGGGGGGACAGATACGCAGTATTTT. Its translation is CASSSGGTDTQYF.

The chain couples TRBV3-1 (or the pseudogene TRBV3-2) to TRBJ2-1, with TRBD2 identical over 10 bases. Germline trimming cut 3 bases from V and 3 bases from J; bases unmatched to any gene: 2. Germline lookup yields CDR1 LGHDT and CDR2 YNNKEL (reference sequence). This CDR3 is 15 amino acids long. Here the CDR3 reads CASSHSGGIYNEQFF. As DNA, the CDR3 is TGTGCCAGCAGCCATAGCGGGGGGATCTACAATGAGCAGTTCTTC.